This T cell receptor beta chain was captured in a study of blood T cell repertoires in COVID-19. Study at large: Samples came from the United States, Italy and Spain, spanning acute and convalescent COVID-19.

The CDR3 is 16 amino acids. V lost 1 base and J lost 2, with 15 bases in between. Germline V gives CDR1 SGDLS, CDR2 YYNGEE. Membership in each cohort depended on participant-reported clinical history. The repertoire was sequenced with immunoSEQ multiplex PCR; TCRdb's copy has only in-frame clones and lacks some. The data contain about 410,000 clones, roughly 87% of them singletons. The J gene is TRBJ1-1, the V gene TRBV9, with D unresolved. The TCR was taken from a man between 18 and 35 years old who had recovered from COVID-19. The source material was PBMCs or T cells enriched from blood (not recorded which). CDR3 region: CASSVLPTPGNTEAFF. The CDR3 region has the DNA TGTGCCAGCAGCGTACTCCCGACACCTGGAAACACTGAAGCTTTCTTT.